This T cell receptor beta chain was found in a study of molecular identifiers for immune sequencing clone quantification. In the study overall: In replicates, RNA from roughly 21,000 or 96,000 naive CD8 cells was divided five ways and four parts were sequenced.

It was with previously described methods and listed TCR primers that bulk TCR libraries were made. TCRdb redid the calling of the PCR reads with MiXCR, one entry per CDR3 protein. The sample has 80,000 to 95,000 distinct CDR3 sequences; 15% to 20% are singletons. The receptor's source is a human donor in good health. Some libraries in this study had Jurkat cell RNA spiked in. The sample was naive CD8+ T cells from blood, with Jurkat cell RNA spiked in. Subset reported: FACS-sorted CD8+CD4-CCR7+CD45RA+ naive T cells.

The CDR3 DNA sequence: TGTGCCAGCAGAGATAAGTTTGGCTGTGGCTACACCTTC. Encoded protein: CASRDKFGCGYTF. This chain joins TRBV25-1 and TRBJ1-2; D unresolved. CDR1 is MGHDK and CDR2 is SYGVNS in the germline V gene. The CDR3 has 13 residues. V lost 6 bases and J lost 7, with 15 bases in between.